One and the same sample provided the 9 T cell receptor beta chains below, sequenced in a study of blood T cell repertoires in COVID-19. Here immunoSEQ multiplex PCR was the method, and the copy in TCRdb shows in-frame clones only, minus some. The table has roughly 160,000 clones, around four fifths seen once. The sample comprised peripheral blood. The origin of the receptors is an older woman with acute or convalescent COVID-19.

The CDR3, as DNA: TGTGCCAGCAGCTTAAGAAGGACAGGGGCGAGCGAGCAGTACTTC. Its translation is CASSLRRTGASEQYF. The chain recombines TRBV5-5 with TRBJ2-7; 9 nucleotides agree with TRBD1. V shed 2 bases and J 6 bases; nucleotides not matched to a gene: 9. The CDR3 is 15 amino acids. From germline, CDR1 is SGHKS and CDR2 YYEKEE (reference sequence).

CDR3 DNA sequence: TGTGCCAGTAGTATTTGGAGCTCTGGAAACACCATATATTTT. Residues: CASSIWSSGNTIYF. The chain is built from TRBV19 and TRBJ1-3; unclear D gene. CDR1 is LNHDA and CDR2 is SQIVND in the germline V gene (reference sequence). Trimming shortened V by 3 bases and J by 0 bases, and 6 bases separated the two germline ends. This CDR3 is 14 amino acids long.

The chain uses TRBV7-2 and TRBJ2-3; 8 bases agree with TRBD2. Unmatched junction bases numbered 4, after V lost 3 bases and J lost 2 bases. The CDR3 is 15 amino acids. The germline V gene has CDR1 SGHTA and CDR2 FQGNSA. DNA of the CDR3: TGTGCCAGCAGCTTTGGACTAGCTACCACAGATACGCAGTATTTT. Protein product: CASSFGLATTDTQYF.

The CDR3 coding sequence is TGTGCCAGCAGCCAAGGACTAGCGGGGGGGCCGTACGAGCAGTACTTC. It codes for CASSQGLAGGPYEQYF. The chain recombines TRBV4-2 with TRBJ2-7; 14 bases match TRBD2. This CDR3 region has 16 residues. The germline CDR1 and CDR2 sequences are LGHNA and YNFKEQ. Losses at the gene ends were 1 base for V and 4 bases for J; bases not matched to a gene: 3.

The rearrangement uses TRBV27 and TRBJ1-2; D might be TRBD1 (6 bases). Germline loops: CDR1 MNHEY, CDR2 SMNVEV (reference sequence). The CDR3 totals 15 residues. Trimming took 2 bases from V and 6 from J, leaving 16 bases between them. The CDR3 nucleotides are TGTGCCAGCAGTTTAAAGGAAGGGGGGGGGCATGGCTACACCTTC. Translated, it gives CASSLKEGGGHGYTF.

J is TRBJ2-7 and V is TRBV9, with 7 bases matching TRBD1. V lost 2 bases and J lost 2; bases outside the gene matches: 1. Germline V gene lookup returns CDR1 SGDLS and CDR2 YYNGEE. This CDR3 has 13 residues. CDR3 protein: CASSVGQTYEQYF. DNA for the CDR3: TGTGCCAGCAGCGTGGGACAGACCTACGAGCAGTACTTC.

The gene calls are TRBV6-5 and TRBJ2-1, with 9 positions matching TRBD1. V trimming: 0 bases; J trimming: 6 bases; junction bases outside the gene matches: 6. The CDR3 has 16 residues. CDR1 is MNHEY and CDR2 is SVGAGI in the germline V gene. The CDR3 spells CASSYSGTGRANEQFF. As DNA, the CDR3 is TGTGCCAGCAGTTACTCTGGGACAGGGAGGGCCAATGAGCAGTTCTTC.

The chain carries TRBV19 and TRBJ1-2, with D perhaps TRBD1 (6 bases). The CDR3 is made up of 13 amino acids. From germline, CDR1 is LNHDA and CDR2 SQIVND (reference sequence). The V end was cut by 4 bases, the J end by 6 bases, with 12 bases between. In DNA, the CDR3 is TGTGCCAGTAGTAGTCTACACAGGGATGGCTACACCTTC. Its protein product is CASSSLHRDGYTF.

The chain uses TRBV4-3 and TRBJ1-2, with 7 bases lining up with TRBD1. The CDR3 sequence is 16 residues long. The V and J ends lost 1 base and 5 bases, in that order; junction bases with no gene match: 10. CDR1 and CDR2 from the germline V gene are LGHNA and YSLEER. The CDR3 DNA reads TGCGCCAGCAGCCAAGCGACAGGGTCAGTGAAGTATGGCTACACCTTC. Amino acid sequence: CASSQATGSVKYGYTF.